A single sample gave rise to the 10 T cell receptor beta chains below, sequenced in a study of cytomegalovirus exposure and HLA in healthy donors. PCR involved 60 Vbeta and 13 Jbeta primers. Repertoires were generated with immunoSEQ multiplex PCR, while TCRdb's copy carries only in-frame clones and drops some. The sample includes about 160,000 clones, about 75% of them seen just once. The material sequenced was PBMCs. The origin of the receptors is a female donor in good health and CMV-seronegative.

The V call is TRBV4-1, the J call TRBJ2-2; 13 nucleotides agree with TRBD2. Unmatched junction bases numbered 4, after V lost 9 bases and J lost 0 bases. CDR1 is MGHRA and CDR2 is YSYEKL in the germline V gene. The CDR3 is 16 amino acids. The CDR3 is CASGLAGATNTGELFF. The CDR3 DNA is TGCGCCAGTGGACTAGCGGGGGCTACGAACACCGGGGAGCTGTTTTTT.

The chain is built from TRBV29-1 and TRBJ2-7; 10 bases match TRBD2. The ends lost 4 bases at V and 4 bases at J; junction bases unmatched: 4. The CDR3 extends over 13 amino acids. Germline V CDR1 and CDR2: SQVTM, ANQGSEA. The CDR3 loop reads CSVAETSGYEQYF. In nucleotides, the CDR3 is TGCAGCGTTGCGGAGACTAGCGGGTACGAGCAGTACTTC.

With respect to this clone: Different DNA sequences within this sample yield the same CDR3. The rearrangement joins TRBV18 to TRBJ2-5; possible D gene TRBD2, 6 bases. This CDR3 contains 13 residues. Germline V gives CDR1 KGHSH, CDR2 LQKENI. Trimming took off 3 bases at V and 1 base at J, with 6 bases between the two ends. CDR3: CASSPGGQETQYF. In nucleotides, the CDR3 is TGTGCCAGCTCACCGGGGGGCCAAGAGACCCAGTACTTC.

This chain connects TRBV5-1 to TRBJ2-3; tentatively, D is TRBD2 (7 bases). There are 16 residues in the CDR3. V was clipped by 0 bases and J by 2 bases, with 13 bases between them. Germline-derived CDR1 and CDR2 are SGHRS and YFSETQ. The CDR3 spells CASSLDVGGPTDTQYF. CDR3 coding DNA: TGCGCCAGCAGCTTGGATGTGGGGGGGCCCACAGATACGCAGTATTTT.

The rearrangement uses TRBV6-5 and TRBJ2-5; 7 bases agree with TRBD2. With V trimmed by 5 bases and J by 4 bases, 7 bases remained unmatched. CDR1 MNHEY and CDR2 SVGAGI come from the germline V gene. This CDR3 is 14 amino acids long. The CDR3, as DNA: TGTGCCAGCAGTAAACCCGGGACTACAGAGACCCAGTACTTC. Translating it yields CASSKPGTTETQYF.

This clone was detected a few times. The chain is built from TRBV5-1 and TRBJ2-7; TRBD2 aligns across 9 bases. The CDR3 consists of 17 residues. The ends lost 4 bases at V and 2 bases at J; junction bases unmatched: 13. Germline V CDR1 and CDR2: SGHRS, YFSETQ. CDR3 protein: CASSLDRLAGTPYEQYF. Written as DNA, the CDR3 is TGCGCCAGCAGCCTGGATCGGCTAGCGGGAACCCCCTACGAGCAGTACTTC.

The chain is built from TRBV9 and TRBJ2-5; 9 nucleotides align to TRBD2. CDR1 and CDR2 from the germline V gene are SGDLS and YYNGEE. After removal of 3 bases from V and 2 bases from J, the junction contained 5 bases not matched to a gene. The length of the CDR3 is 15 residues. The CDR3 is CASSGSGGAQETQYF. DNA of the CDR3: TGTGCCAGCAGCGGTAGCGGGGGTGCACAAGAGACCCAGTACTTC.

The chain couples TRBV21-1 to TRBJ2-1; the table's D call TRBD1 went unverified against the DNA. TRBV21-1 is reported as a pseudogene. CDR3 length: 14 amino acids. The CDR3 region is CASSQSRGSNEQFF. In nucleotides, the CDR3 is TGTGCCAGCAGCCAGAGTAGGGGCAGCAATGAGCAGTTCTTC.

The rearrangement links TRBV6-5 to TRBJ1-1, with D possibly matching TRBD1 (6 bases). V lost 0 bases to trimming and J lost 11 bases, with 16 bases between them. The CDR3 spans 14 residues. Germline assignment: CDR1 MNHEY and CDR2 SVGAGI. The CDR3 region has the DNA TGTGCCAGCAGTTACTCGTGGCGGGGGGCGCGTGCTTTCTTT. It translates to CASSYSWRGARAFF.

The table lists this clone with a count of one. The chain uses TRBV20-1 and TRBJ2-5; D gene unclear. The germline V gene has CDR1 DFQATT and CDR2 SNEGSKA (reference sequence). The CDR3 runs 11 residues. The ends were cut back, 7 bases at V and 3 bases at J, with 9 bases in the middle. CDR3 DNA sequence: TGCAGTGTTCGTCGTAAAGAGACCCAGTACTTC. This translates into CSVRRKETQYF.